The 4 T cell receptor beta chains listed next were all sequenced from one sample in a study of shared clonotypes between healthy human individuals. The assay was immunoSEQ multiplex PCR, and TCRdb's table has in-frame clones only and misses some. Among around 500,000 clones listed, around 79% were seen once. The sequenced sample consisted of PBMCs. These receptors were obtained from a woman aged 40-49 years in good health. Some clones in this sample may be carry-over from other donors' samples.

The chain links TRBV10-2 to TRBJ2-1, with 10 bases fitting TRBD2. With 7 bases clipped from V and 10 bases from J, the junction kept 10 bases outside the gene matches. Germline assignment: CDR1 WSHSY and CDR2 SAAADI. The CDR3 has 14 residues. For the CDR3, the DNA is TGCGCCAGCAAGTTAGCGGGAGGCGTGGAGGAGCAGTTCTTC. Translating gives CASKLAGGVEEQFF.

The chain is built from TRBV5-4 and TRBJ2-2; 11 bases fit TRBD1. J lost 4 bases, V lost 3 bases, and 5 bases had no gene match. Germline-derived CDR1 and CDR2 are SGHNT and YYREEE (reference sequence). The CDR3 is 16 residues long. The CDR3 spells CASSSGTGGVTGELFF. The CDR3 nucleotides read TGTGCCAGCAGCTCCGGGACAGGGGGGGTCACCGGGGAGCTGTTTTTT.

CDR3 coding DNA: TGTGCCAGCAGCTTCCAAGCGGGAGGGCAAGAGACCCAGTACTTC. Its translation is CASSFQAGGQETQYF. The chain links TRBV7-2 to TRBJ2-5, with 10 positions matching TRBD2. In germline, CDR1 is SGHTA, CDR2 FQGNSA. The J segment lost 2 bases and the V segment lost 3 bases, leaving 3 bases of the junction unmatched. The CDR3 spans 15 residues.

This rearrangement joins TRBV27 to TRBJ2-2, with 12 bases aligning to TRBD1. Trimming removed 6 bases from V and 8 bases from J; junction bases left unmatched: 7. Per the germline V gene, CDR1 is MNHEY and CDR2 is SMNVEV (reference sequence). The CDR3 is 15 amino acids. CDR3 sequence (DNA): TGTGCCAGCAGCTCCGGGACAGGGGGCAGGGGGGAGCTGTTTTTT. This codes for CASSSGTGGRGELFF.